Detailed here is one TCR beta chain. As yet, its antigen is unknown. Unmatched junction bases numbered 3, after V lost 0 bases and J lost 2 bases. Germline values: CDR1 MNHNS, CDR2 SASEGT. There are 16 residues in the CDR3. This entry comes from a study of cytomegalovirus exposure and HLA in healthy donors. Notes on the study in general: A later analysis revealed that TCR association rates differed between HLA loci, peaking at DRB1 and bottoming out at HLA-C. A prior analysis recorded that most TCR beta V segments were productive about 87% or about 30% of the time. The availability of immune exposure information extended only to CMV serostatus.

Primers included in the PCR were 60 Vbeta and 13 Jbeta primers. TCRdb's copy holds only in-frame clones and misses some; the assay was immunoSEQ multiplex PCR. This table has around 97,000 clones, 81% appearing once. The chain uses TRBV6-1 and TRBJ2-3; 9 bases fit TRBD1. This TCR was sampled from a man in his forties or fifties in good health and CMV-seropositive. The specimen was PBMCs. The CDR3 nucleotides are TGTGCCAGCAGTGAAGCCGGGACAGGGTCCACAGATACGCAGTATTTT. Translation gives CASSEAGTGSTDTQYF.